This TCR beta chain originates from a study of cytotoxic CD8 clonotypes in ibrutinib-treated CLL. Whole-study context: The patients, under 13 relapsed/refractory and approximately 15 treatment-naive, included about 18 who were IGHV unmutated.

With 2 bases removed from V and 8 bases from J, the gap between germline ends came to 18 bases. Looked up from germline, CDR1 is MNHNY and CDR2 is SVGAGI (reference sequence). The CDR3 extends over 15 amino acids. Target depth was 1 in 200,000 to 1 in 1 million T cells, about 10x per clonotype. The repertoire was sequenced with immunoSEQ multiplex PCR; TCRdb's copy has only in-frame clones and lacks some. The data hold tens of thousands of clones, with roughly 50% observed a single time. The rearrangement links TRBV6-6 to TRBJ1-2; D is undetermined. This clonotype was obtained from a human donor with chronic lymphocytic leukemia. The sample was PBMCs, taken after 24 months of ibrutinib treatment. CDR3 amino acids: CASSYEGTPIRGYTF. CDR3 coding DNA: TGTGCCAGCAGTTACGAGGGCACCCCTATTCGGGGCTACACCTTC.